The clone carrying this TCR beta chain was seen a handful of times. Its antigen is currently unknown. This entry belongs to a study of cytomegalovirus exposure and HLA in healthy donors. 60 Vbeta and 13 Jbeta primers were used in PCR. Libraries were prepared by immunoSEQ multiplex PCR; TCRdb keeps only in-frame clonotypes and omits some of them. The table lists 250,000 to 350,000 clones, 75% to 90% of them singletons. The study's findings and limits: Later analysis found that TCR beta chains associated with HLA were more clonally expanded than other, equally common chains. In a later analysis, a missense DCLRE1C variant was linked to TCR beta V- and J-gene trimming. The study listed 150 to 200 cytomegalovirus-associated TCR beta chains.

The TCR comes from a man aged 40-50 years in good health and CMV-seropositive. Sequenced: PBMCs.

Here the CDR3 DNA reads TGTGCCAGCAGCCTACCTAGCGGGGTCACCGGGGAGCTGTTTTTT. Translated, it gives CASSLPSGVTGELFF. The V and J genes are TRBV6-6 and TRBJ2-2; TRBD2 agrees at 9 bases. Germline V gene data show CDR1 as MNHNY and CDR2 as SVGAGI (reference sequence). The CDR3 length is 15 residues. The trim removed 6 bases at V and 4 bases at J, leaving 6 bases unmatched.